This entry is about one TCR beta chain. This record comes from a study of cytotoxic CD8 clonotypes in ibrutinib-treated CLL. The sequencing depth, 1 in 200,000 to 1 in 1 million T cells, was the target. The repertoire was sequenced with immunoSEQ multiplex PCR; TCRdb's copy has only in-frame clones and lacks some. Among over 100,000 clones listed, over 75% were seen once. The clonotype comes from a human donor with chronic lymphocytic leukemia. Sequences were derived from PBMCs, sampled after 24 months of ibrutinib treatment.

CDR3 nucleotide sequence: TGTGCCAGCAGCCCGTCTAGCGGGGGCCTCACAGATACGCAGTATTTT. This sequence encodes CASSPSSGGLTDTQYF. This chain joins TRBV5-4 and TRBJ2-3; 10 bases agree with TRBD2. The CDR3 is made up of 16 amino acids. The germline V gene encodes CDR1 SGHNT and CDR2 YYREEE (reference sequence). The V segment lost 4 bases and the J segment 2 bases; nucleotides outside the gene matches: 7.